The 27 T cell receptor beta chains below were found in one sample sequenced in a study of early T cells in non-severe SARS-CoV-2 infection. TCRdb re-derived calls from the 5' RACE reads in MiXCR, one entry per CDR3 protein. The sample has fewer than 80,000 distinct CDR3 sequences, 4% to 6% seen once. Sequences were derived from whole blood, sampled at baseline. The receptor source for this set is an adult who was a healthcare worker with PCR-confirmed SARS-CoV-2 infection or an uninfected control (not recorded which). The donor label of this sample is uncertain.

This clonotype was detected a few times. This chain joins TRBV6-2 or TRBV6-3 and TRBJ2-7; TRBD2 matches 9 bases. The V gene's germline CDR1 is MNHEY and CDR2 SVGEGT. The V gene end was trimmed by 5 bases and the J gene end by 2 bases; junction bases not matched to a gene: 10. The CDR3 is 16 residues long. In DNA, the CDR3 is TGTGCCAGCAGTGGGTCTCGGACTAGCGATACCTACGAGCAGTACTTC. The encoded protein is CASSGSRTSDTYEQYF.

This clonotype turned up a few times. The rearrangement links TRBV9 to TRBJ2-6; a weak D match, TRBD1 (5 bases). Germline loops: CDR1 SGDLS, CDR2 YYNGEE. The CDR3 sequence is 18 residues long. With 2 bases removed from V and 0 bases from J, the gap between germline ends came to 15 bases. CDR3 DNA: TGTGCCAGCAGCGTGGGTACGCTAAGGGGCTCTGGGGCCAACGTCCTGACTTTC. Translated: CASSVGTLRGSGANVLTF.

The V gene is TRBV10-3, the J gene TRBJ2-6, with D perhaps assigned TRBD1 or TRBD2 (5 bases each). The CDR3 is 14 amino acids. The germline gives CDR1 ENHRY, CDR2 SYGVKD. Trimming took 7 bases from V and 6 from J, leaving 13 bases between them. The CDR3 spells CAITGTPQANVLTF. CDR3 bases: TGTGCCATCACTGGGACGCCCCAGGCCAACGTCCTGACTTTC.

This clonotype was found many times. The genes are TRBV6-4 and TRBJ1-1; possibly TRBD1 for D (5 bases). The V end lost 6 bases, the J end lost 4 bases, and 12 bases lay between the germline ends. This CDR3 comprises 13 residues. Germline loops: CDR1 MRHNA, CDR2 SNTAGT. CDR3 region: CASSREEGTEAFF. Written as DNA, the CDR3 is TGTGCCAGCAGCAGGGAAGAGGGCACTGAAGCTTTCTTT.

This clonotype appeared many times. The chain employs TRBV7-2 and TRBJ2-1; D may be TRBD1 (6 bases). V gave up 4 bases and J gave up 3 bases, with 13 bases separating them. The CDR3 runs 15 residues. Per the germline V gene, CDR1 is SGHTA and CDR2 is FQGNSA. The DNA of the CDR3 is TGTGCCAGCAGCTCCAGACAGGTTGTCTACAATGAGCAGTTCTTC. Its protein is CASSSRQVVYNEQFF.

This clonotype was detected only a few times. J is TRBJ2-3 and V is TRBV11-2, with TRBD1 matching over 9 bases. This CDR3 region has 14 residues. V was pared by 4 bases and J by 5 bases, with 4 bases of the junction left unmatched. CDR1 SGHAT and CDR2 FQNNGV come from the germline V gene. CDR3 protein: CASSWTGVEDTQYF. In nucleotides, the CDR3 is TGTGCCAGCAGCTGGACAGGGGTAGAAGATACGCAGTATTTT.

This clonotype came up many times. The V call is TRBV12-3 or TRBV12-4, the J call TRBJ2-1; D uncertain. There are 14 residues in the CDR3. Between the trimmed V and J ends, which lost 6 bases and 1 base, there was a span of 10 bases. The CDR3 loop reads CASRRTPSYNEQFF. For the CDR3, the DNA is TGTGCCAGCAGAAGGACCCCATCCTACAATGAGCAGTTCTTC.

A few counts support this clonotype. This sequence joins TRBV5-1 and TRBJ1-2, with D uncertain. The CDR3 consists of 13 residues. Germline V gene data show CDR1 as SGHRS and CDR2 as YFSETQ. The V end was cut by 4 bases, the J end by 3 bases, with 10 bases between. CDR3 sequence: CASSPDRYYGYTF. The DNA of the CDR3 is TGCGCCAGCAGCCCCGACCGGTACTATGGCTACACCTTC. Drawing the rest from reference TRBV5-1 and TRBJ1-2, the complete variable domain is KAGVTQTPRYLIKTRGQQVTLSCSPISGHRSVSWYQQTPGQGLQFLFEYFSETQRNKGNFPGRFSGRQFSNSRSEMNVSTLELGDSALYLCASSPDRYYGYTFGSGTRLTVV.

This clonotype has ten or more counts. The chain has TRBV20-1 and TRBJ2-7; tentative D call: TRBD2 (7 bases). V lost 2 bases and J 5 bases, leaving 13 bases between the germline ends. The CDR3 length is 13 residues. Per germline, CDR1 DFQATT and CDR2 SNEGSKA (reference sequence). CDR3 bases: TGCAGTGCTAGACTGGGGGGGCAGGACGAGCAGTACTTC. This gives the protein CSARLGGQDEQYF.

In nucleotides, the CDR3 is TGTGCCAGTAGTGCCTCAGGGGGAGGCTCCTATAATTCACCCCTCCACTTT. Its protein is CASSASGGGSYNSPLHF. The V gene is TRBV19, the J gene TRBJ1-6, with 7 bases matching TRBD1. The V segment lost 5 bases and the J segment 0 bases; nucleotides outside the gene matches: 7. Germline CDR1 LNHDA, CDR2 SQIVND (reference sequence). The CDR3 covers 17 residues.

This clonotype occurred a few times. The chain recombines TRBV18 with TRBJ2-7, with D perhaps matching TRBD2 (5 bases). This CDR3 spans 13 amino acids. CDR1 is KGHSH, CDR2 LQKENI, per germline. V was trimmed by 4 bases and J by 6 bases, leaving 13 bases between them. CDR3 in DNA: TGTGCCAGCTCACGGGAGCCTAGCACCGAGCAGTACTTC. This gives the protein CASSREPSTEQYF.

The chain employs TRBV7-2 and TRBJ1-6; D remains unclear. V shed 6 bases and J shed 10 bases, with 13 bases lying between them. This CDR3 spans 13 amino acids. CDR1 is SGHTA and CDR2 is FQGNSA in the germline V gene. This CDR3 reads CASSSVSESPLHF. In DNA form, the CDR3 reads TGTGCCAGCAGTTCCGTGTCGGAATCACCCCTCCACTTT.

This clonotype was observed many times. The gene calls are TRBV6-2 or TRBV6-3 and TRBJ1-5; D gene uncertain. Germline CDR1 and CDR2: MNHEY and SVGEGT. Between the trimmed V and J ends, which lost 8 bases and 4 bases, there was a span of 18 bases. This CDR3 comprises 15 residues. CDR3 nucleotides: TGTGCCAGCGGCCCTTCGGACGGATTTAATCAGCCCCAGCATTTT. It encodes CASGPSDGFNQPQHF.

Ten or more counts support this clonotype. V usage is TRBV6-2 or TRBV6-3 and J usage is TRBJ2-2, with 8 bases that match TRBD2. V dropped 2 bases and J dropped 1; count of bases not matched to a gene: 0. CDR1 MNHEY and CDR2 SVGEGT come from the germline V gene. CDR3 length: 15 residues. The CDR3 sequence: CASSYSGGNTGELFF. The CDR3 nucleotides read TGTGCCAGCAGTTACAGCGGGGGGAACACCGGGGAGCTGTTTTTT.

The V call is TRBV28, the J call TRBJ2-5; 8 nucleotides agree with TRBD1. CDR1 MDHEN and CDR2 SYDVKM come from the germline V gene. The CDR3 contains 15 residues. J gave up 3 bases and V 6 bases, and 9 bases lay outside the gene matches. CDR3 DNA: TGTGCCAGCAGCGACCGGACAGGGATTGAAGAGACCCAGTACTTC. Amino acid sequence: CASSDRTGIEETQYF. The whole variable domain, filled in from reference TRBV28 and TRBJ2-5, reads DVKVTQSSRYLVKRTGEKVFLECVQDMDHENMFWYRQDPGLGLRLIYFSYDVKMKEKGDIPEGYSVSREKKERFSLILESASTNQTSMYLCASSDRTGIEETQYFGPGTRLLVL.

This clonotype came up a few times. The CDR3 DNA reads as TGTGCCACCAGTGGCACCTCCACGGGCACAGATACGCAGTATTTT. Protein sequence: CATSGTSTGTDTQYF. This chain links TRBV24-1 with TRBJ2-3; D unclear. Trimming stripped 5 bases from V and 1 base from J, with 12 bases between. Germline assignment: CDR1 KGHDR and CDR2 SFDVKD. This CDR3 has 15 residues.

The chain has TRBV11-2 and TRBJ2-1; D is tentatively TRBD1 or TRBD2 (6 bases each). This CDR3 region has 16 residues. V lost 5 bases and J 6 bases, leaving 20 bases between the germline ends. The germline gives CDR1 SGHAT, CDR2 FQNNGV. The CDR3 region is CASSPRGRGDINEQFF. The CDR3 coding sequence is TGTGCCAGCAGCCCCAGGGGAAGGGGGGACATCAATGAGCAGTTCTTC.

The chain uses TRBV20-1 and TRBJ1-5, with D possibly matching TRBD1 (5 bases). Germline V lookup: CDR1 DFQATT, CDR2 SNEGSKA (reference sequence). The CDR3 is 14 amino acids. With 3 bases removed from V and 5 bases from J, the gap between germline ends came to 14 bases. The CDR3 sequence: CSARGGTDYQPQHF. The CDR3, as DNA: TGCAGTGCTAGGGGGGGAACAGACTATCAGCCCCAGCATTTT.

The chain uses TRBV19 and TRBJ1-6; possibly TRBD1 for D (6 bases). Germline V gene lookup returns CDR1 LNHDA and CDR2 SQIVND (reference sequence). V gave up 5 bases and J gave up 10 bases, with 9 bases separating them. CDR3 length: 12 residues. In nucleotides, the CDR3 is TGTGCCAGTAGTTACAGGGAGTCACCCCTCCACTTT. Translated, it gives CASSYRESPLHF.

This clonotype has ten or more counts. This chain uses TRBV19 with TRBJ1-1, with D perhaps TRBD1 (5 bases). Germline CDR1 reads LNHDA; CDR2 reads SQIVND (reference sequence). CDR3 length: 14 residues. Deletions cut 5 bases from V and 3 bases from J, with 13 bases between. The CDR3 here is CASSPGNVYTEAFF. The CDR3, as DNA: TGTGCCAGTAGTCCAGGGAACGTTTACACTGAAGCTTTCTTT.

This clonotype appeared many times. The CDR3 loop is CASSLSRGEQPQHF. The CDR3, as DNA: TGTGCCAGCAGCTTAAGCAGGGGGGAACAGCCCCAGCATTTT. The chain has TRBV7-8 and TRBJ1-5; 7 bases are shared with TRBD1. Germline values: CDR1 SGHVS, CDR2 FQNEAQ. Trimming cost V 2 bases and J 7 bases; bases outside gene matches: 5. This CDR3 contains 14 residues. The full variable domain, with the rest looked up from reference TRBV7-8 and TRBJ1-5, is GAGVSQSPRYKVAKRGQDVALRCDPISGHVSLFWYQQALGQGPEFLTYFQNEAQLDKSGLPSDRFFAERPEGSVSTLKIQRTQQEDSAVYLCASSLSRGEQPQHFGDGTRLSIL.

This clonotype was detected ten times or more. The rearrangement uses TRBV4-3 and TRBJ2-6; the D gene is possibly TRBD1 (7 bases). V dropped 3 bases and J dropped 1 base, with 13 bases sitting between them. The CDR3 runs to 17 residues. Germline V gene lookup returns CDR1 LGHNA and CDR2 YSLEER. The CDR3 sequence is CASSQRDSPSGANVLTF. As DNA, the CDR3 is TGCGCCAGCAGCCAGCGGGACAGCCCATCTGGGGCCAACGTCCTGACTTTC.

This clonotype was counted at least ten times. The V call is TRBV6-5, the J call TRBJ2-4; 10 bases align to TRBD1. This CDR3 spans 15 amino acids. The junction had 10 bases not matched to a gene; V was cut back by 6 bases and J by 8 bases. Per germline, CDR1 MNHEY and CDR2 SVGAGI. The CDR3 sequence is CASRPGQGSPDIQYF. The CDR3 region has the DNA TGTGCCAGCAGACCGGGACAGGGGAGCCCTGACATTCAGTACTTC.

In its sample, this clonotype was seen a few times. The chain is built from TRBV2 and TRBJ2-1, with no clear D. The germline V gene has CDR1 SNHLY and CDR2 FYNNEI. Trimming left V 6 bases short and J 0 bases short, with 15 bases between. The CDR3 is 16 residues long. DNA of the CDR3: TGTGCCAGCAGACTCAAGACGCTGAGCTCCTACAATGAGCAGTTCTTC. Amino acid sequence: CASRLKTLSSYNEQFF.

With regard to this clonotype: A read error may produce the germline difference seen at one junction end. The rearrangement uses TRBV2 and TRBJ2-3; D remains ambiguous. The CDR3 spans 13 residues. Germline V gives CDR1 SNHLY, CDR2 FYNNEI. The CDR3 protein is CASTTPSTDTQYF. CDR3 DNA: TGTGCCAGCACTACGCCAAGCACGGATACGCAGTATTTT.

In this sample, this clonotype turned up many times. CDR3 sequence reads: CASSGRMSAGGYTF. In DNA, the CDR3 is TGTGCCAGCAGCGGGCGTATGAGCGCTGGGGGCTACACCTTC. V is TRBV9 and J is TRBJ1-2; no firm D call. CDR3 length: 14 amino acids. The germline gives CDR1 SGDLS, CDR2 YYNGEE. Trimming removed 3 bases from V and 8 bases from J, with 17 bases in between.

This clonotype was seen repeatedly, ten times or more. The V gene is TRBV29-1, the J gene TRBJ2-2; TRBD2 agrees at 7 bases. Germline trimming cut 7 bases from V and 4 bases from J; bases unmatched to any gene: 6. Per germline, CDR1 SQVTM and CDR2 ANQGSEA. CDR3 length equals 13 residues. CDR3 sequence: CSAGGGGTGELFF. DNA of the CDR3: TGCAGCGCCGGTGGGGGGGGCACCGGGGAGCTGTTTTTT.